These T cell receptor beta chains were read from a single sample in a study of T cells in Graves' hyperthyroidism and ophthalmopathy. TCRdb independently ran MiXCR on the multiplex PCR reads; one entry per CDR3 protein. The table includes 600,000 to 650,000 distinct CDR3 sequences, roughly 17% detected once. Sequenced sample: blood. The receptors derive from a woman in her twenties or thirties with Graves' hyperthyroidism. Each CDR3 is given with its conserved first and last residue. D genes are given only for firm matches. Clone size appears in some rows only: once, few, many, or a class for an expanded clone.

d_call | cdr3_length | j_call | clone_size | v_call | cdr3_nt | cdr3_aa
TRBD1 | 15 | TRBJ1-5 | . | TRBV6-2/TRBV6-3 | TGTACCAGCAGTGGGACAGATTATAGCAATCAGCCCCAGCATTTT | CTSSGTDYSNQPQHF
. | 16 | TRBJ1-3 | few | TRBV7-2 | TGTGCCAGCAGCTTAGATTGGGGGGCTTCTGGAAACACCATATATTTT | CASSLDWGASGNTIYF
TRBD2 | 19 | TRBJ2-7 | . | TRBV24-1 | TGTGCCACCAGTGATACGGCTAGCGGGAGATTGGCGGGGGTCTACGAGCAGTACTTC | CATSDTASGRLAGVYEQYF
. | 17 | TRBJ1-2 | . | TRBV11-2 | TGTGCCAGCAGCTTAGTATTAATGACAGAGAGGGACTATGGCTACACCTTC | CASSLVLMTERDYGYTF
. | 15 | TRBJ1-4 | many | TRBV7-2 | TGTGCCAGCAGCTTAATTGCAGGTCTCACTGAAAAACTGTTTTTT | CASSLIAGLTEKLFF
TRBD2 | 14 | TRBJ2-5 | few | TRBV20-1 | TGCAGTGCTAGACACGGAGCGGGAGCAGAGACCCAGTACTTC | CSARHGAGAETQYF
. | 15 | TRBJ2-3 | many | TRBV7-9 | TGTGCCAGCAGCCGGACCTCCGCTAGCACAGATACGCAGTATTTT | CASSRTSASTDTQYF
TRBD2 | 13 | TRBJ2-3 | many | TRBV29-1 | TGCAGCGCCGAAGGACTAGCGTCAGATACGCAGTATTTT | CSAEGLASDTQYF
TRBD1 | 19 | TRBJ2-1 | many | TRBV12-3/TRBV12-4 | TGTGCCAGCAGTTCCGCGCGGAACAGGGGGCGAGGAGCCTACAATGAGCAGTTCTTC | CASSSARNRGRGAYNEQFF
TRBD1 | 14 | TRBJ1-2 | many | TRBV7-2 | TGTGCCAGCAGCCCGGGACAGGAGTCCTATGGCTACACCTTC | CASSPGQESYGYTF
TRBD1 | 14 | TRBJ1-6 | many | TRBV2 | TGTGCCAGCAGTCGGACAGGGGTGAATTCACCCCTCCACTTT | CASSRTGVNSPLHF
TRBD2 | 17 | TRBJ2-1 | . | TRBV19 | TGTGCCAGTAGTCCGACCCCCGGGACTAGTCCCTACAATGAGCAGTTCTTC | CASSPTPGTSPYNEQFF
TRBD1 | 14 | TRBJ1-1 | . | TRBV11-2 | TGTGCCAGCAGCTTAGACAGGGGGTACACTGAAGCTTTCTTT | CASSLDRGYTEAFF
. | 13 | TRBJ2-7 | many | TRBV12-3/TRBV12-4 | TGTGCCAGCAGTCACCGACTAGTCTCCGAGCAGTACTTC | CASSHRLVSEQYF
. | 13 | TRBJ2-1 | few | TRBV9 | TGTGCCAGCAGCGTAGAAACGGGAAGGGAGCAGTTCTTC | CASSVETGREQFF
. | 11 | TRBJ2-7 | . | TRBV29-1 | TGCAGCGCCGGGTATGGGAATGAGCAGTACTTC | CSAGYGNEQYF
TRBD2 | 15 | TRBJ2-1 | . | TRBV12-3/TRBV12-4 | TGTGCCAGCGCGTTTGGGGGACTAGCGGGGAATGAGCAGTTCTTC | CASAFGGLAGNEQFF
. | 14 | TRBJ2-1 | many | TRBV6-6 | TGTGCCAGCAGTTACGGGGGGTTTCTCAATGAGCAGTTCTTC | CASSYGGFLNEQFF
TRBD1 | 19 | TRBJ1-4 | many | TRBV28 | TGTGCCAGCAGTCCATACTGGGACAGGGGGCGAGTGGAAGGTGAAAAACTGTTTTTT | CASSPYWDRGRVEGEKLFF
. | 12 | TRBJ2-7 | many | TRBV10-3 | TGTGCCATCAGCGCGGAGGTCGGGGAGCAGTACTTC | CAISAEVGEQYF
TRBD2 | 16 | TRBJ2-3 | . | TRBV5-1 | TGCGCCAGCAGATCCGGGACTAGCGGGAGAGGGCATACGCAGTATTTT | CASRSGTSGRGHTQYF
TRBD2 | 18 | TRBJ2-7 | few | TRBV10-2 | TGCGCCGGCAGGGAGACTAGCGGGAATACATGGTCCCCCTACGAGCAGTACTTC | CAGRETSGNTWSPYEQYF
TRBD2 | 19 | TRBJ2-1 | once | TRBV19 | TGTGCCAGTAGTATACTTCTAGCGGGAGGGCCTTATCCCGTCGGTGAGCAGTTCTTC | CASSILLAGGPYPVGEQFF
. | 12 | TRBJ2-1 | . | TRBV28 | TGTGCCAGCAGTTTACTCCTTGGTGAGCAGTTCTTC | CASSLLLGEQFF
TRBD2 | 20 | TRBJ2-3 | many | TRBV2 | TGTGCCAGCAGTGAAGTAGGTCTAGCGGGAGGCCACCGTAGCACAGATACGCAGTATTTT | CASSEVGLAGGHRSTDTQYF
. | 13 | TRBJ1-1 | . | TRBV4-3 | TGCGCCAGCAGCCAAGGGCTAGGCACTGAAGCTTTCTTT | CASSQGLGTEAFF
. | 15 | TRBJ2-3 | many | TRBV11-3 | TGTGCCAGCAGCTTACGCGGCGGACAAGGAGATACGCAGTATTTT | CASSLRGGQGDTQYF
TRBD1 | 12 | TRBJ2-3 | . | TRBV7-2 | TGTGCCAGCAGCGCCAGGGGGGATACGCAGTATTTT | CASSARGDTQYF
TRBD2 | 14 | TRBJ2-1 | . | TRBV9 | TGTGCCAGCAGCGTAGTAGCTAGCGGGGGTGAGCAGTTCTTC | CASSVVASGGEQFF
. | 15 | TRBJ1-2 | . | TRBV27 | TGTGCCAGCAGTTTATCGGGGGGGCCTGACTATGGCTACACCTTC | CASSLSGGPDYGYTF
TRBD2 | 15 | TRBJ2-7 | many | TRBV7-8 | TGTGCCAGCAGCTTAGTACTAGCGGGAGCCCCCGAGCAGTACTTC | CASSLVLAGAPEQYF
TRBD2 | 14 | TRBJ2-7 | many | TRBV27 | TGTGCCAGCAGTCCCGGGACTAGTCCCTACGAGCAGTACTTC | CASSPGTSPYEQYF
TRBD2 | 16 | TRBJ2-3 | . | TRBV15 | TGTGCCACCAGCAGAAAAGCGGGAGGGAGCACAGATACGCAGTATTTT | CATSRKAGGSTDTQYF
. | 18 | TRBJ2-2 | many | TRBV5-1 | TGCGCCAGCAGCTTGGTCGGCGGGCAGGGGACGAACACCGGGGAGCTGTTTTTT | CASSLVGGQGTNTGELFF
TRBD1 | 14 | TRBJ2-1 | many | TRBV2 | TGTGCCAGCAGCTGGACAGGGGGAGGCAATGAGCAGTTCTTC | CASSWTGGGNEQFF
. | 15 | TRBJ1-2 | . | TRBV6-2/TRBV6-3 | TGTGCCAGCGGTAGAGACACGCCAGCTAACTATGGCTACACCTTC | CASGRDTPANYGYTF
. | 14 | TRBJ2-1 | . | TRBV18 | TGTGCCAGCTCACCCAATAGGGACCCAAATGAGCAGTTCTTC | CASSPNRDPNEQFF
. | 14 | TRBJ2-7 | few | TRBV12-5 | TGTGCTAGTGGTTATGCAGGGGGGTCCTACGAGCAGTACTTC | CASGYAGGSYEQYF
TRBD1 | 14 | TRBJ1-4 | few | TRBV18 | TGTGCCAGCTCCCCCGGGACAGGGACCGAAAAACTGTTTTTT | CASSPGTGTEKLFF
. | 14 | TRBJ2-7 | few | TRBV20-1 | TGCAGTGCTACCCGGACAGCGAGCTCCTACGAGCAGTACTTC | CSATRTASSYEQYF
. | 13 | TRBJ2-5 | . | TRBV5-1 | TGCGCCAGCAGCTCCAGCCCCGGACAGCCCCAGTACTTC | CASSSSPGQPQYF
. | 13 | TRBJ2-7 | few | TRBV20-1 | TGCAGTGCTAGTGAACTAGCAAGGTACGAGCAGTACTTC | CSASELARYEQYF
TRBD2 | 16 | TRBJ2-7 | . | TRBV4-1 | TGCGCCAGCAGCCATTTTTCTAGCGGGACGCTCTACGAGCAGTACTTC | CASSHFSSGTLYEQYF
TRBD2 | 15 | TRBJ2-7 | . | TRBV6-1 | TGTGCCAGCGGAATAGGACTAGCGGGGGGCAATGAGCAGTACTTC | CASGIGLAGGNEQYF
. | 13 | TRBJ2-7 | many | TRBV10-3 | TGTGCCATCACGGAGGGAGTGGGCTACGAGCAGTACTTC | CAITEGVGYEQYF
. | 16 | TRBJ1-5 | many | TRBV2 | TGTGCCAGCATAGGGCCCAACAACGGTGGAGATCAGCCCCAGCATTTT | CASIGPNNGGDQPQHF
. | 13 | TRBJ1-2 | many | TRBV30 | TGTGCCTGGAGCAGTGGGGGATACTATGGCTACACCTTC | CAWSSGGYYGYTF
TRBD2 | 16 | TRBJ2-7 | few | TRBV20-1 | TGCAGTGCTAGAGATTGGGGTAGCGGGAGCTCCTACGAGCAGTACTTC | CSARDWGSGSSYEQYF
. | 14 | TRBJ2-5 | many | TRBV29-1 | TGCAGCGTTGACGGGACAAAGAATCAAGAGACCCAGTACTTC | CSVDGTKNQETQYF
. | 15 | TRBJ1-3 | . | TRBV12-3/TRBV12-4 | TGTGCCAGCAGCGTCTCCGGGAGCTCTGGAAACACCATATATTTT | CASSVSGSSGNTIYF
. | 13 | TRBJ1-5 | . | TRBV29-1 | TGCAGCGCATCGACGGCGGGTGCTCAGCCCCAGCATTTT | CSASTAGAQPQHF
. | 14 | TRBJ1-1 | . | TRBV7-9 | TGTGCCAGCAGCTTCGCGACCGTAGACACTGAAGCTTTCTTT | CASSFATVDTEAFF
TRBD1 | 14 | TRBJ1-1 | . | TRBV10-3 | TGTGCCATCAGTGAGACAGGGGGGAACACTGAAGCTTTCTTT | CAISETGGNTEAFF
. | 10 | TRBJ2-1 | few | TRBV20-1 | TGCAGTGCTAGTCGGGAAGAGCAGTTCTTC | CSASREEQFF
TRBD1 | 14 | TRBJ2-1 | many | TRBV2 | TGTGCCACCTTGACTCCGGGACAGGGAAATGAGCAGTTCTTC | CATLTPGQGNEQFF
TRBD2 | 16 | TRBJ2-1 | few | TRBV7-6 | TGTGCCAGCAGCTCCGCCGGGACTAGCTCCTACAATGAGCAGTTCTTC | CASSSAGTSSYNEQFF
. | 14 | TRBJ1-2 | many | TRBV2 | TGTGCCAGCAGCCCAGGGGTGGCGGACTATGGCTACACCTTC | CASSPGVADYGYTF
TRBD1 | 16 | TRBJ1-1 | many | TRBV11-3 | TGTGCCAGCAGCGGCAGGGGGCTTGTTACGAACACTGAAGCTTTCTTT | CASSGRGLVTNTEAFF
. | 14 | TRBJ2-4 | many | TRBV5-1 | TGCGCCAGCAGCGTTTCGTCATCCAAAAACATTCAGTACTTC | CASSVSSSKNIQYF
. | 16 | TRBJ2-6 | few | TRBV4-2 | TGTGCCAGCAGCCAATGGCTGGGCTCTGGGGCCAACGTCCTGACTTTC | CASSQWLGSGANVLTF